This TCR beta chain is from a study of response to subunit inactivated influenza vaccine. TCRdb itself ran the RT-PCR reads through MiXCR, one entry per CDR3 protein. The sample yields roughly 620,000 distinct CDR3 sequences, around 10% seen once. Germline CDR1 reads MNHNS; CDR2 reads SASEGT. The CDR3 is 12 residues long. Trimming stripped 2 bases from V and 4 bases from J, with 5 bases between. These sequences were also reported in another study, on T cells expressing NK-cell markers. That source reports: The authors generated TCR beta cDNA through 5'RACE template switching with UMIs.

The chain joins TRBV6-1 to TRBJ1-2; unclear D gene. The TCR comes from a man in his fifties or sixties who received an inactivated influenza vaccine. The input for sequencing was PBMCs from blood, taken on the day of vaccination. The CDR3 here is CASSEIGYGYTF. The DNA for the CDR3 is TGTGCCAGCAGTGAAATAGGCTATGGCTACACCTTC.